This T cell receptor (beta chain) was retrieved from a study of shared clonotypes between healthy human individuals. Cells designated naive CD8 were CD45RO-negative and were positively selected for CCR7, with terminally differentiated effector memory CD45RA+ cells excluded. The donors were adults (healthy and HIV-negative) with no recent acute infections or vaccinations. Some clones are missing from TCRdb's copy, which holds only in-frame ones; the method was immunoSEQ multiplex PCR. The table has under 1 million clones, approximately 92% seen once; the top ten hold 24%. With 5 bases removed from V and 4 bases from J, the gap between germline ends came to 15 bases. From germline, CDR1 is SGHAT and CDR2 FQNNGV. This CDR3 has 15 residues.

The J gene is TRBJ2-1, the V gene TRBV11-2, with a possible D match to TRBD2 (6 bases). The sample taken for sequencing was naive CD8+ T cells sorted from blood. The TCR comes from a man aged 30-40 years in good health. Here the CDR3 DNA reads TGTGCCAGCAGCCTGACTAGGATCGATTACAATGAGCAGTTCTTC. This translates into CASSLTRIDYNEQFF. The full variable domain, rest sourced from reference TRBV11-2 and TRBJ2-1, is EAGVAQSPRYKIIEKRQSVAFWCNPISGHATLYWYQQILGQGPKLLIQFQNNGVVDDSQLPKDRFSAERLKGVDSTLKIQPAKLEDSAVYLCASSLTRIDYNEQFFGPGTRLTVL.